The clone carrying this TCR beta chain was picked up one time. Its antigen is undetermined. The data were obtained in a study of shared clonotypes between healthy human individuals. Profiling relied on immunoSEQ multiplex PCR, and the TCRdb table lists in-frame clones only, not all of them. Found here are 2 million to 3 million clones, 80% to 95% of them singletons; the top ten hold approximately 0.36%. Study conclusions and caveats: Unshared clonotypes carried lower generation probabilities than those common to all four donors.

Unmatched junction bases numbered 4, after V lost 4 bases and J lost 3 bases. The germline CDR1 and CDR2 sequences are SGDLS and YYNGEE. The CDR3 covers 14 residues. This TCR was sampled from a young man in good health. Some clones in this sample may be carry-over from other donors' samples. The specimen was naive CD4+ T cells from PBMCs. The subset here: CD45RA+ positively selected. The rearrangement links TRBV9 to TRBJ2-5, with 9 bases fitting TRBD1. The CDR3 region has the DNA TGTGCCAGCAGCTCCGGGACAGGGAAAGAGACCCAGTACTTC. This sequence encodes CASSSGTGKETQYF.